This T cell receptor (beta chain) originates from a study of blood T cell repertoires in COVID-19. The overall study: Sites across the United States, Italy and Spain contributed samples from acute and convalescent COVID-19.

Germline V CDR1 and CDR2: SGHDN, FVKESK. The V gene lost 1 base and the J gene lost 3 bases, with 9 bases spanning the gap. This CDR3 has 15 amino acids. In the study's own analysis: Reference gene primer amplification gave estimated nucleated cell counts. Assay: immunoSEQ multiplex PCR; the TCRdb copy retains only in-frame clones and omits some. The V and J calls and clone size were taken over from that table, and D and trimming were inferred from the DNA. Among 65,000 or so clones, over 65% were seen once, and the ten largest hold 0.65% to 0.9%. The V and J genes are TRBV14 and TRBJ2-2, with D perhaps TRBD1 (6 bases). Input material: peripheral blood. This TCR was recovered from a woman aged 65 to 85 with acute or convalescent COVID-19. The CDR3 reads CASSQGTADTGELFF. The CDR3 coding sequence is TGTGCCAGCAGCCAAGGGACAGCGGACACCGGGGAGCTGTTTTTT.